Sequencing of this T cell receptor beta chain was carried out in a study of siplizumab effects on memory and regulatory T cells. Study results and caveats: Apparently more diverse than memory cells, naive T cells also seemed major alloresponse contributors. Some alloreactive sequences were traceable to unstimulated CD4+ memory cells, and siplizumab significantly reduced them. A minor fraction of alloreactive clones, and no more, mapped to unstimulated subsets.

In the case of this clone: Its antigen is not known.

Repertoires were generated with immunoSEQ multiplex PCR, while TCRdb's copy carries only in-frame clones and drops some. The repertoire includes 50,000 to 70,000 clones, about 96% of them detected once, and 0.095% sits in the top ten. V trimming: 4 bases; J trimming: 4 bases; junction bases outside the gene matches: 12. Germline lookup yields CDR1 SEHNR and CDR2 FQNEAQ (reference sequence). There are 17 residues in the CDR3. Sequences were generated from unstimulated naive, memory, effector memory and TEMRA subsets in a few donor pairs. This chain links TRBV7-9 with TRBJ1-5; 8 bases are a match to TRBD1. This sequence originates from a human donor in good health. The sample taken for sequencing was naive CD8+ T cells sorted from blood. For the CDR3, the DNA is TGTGCCAGCAGCTCCTCGCTGACAGGGGAGGGTAATCAGCCCCAGCATTTT. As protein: CASSSSLTGEGNQPQHF.